This is a list of T cell receptor beta chains from one sample in a study of shared clonotypes between healthy human individuals. Produced via immunoSEQ multiplex PCR; TCRdb's table is partial and in-frame only. The sample lists under 600,000 clones, approximately 97% occurring once. The sample consisted of naive CD4+ T cells sorted from blood. The receptors originated from a woman in her 30s in good health. CDR3s include the opening cysteine and the closing phenylalanine or tryptophan.

v_call: TRBV2; j_call: TRBJ1-5; cdr3_aa: CASSERSGFLLNQPQHF
v_call: TRBV5-5; j_call: TRBJ2-7; cdr3_aa: CASSLPSPLGEQYF
v_call: TRBV29-1; j_call: TRBJ2-1; cdr3_aa: CSVSGQTNEQFF
v_call: TRBV5-1; j_call: TRBJ2-2; cdr3_aa: CASRTGDNTGELFF
v_call: TRBV5-4; j_call: TRBJ2-5; cdr3_aa: CASSPGGSQETQYF
v_call: TRBV19; j_call: TRBJ2-3; cdr3_aa: CASSSNRSPSGSADTQYF
v_call: TRBV7-9; j_call: TRBJ2-7; cdr3_aa: CASSPTESSYEQYF
v_call: TRBV11-2; j_call: TRBJ2-7; cdr3_aa: CASSLLPRLFSYEQYF
v_call: TRBV23-1; j_call: TRBJ1-3; cdr3_aa: CASSQSRGACGNTIYF
v_call: TRBV19; j_call: TRBJ2-7; cdr3_aa: CASSQYPGSGGLYEQYF
v_call: TRBV19; j_call: -; cdr3_aa: CASSMEGVREQYF
v_call: TRBV28; j_call: TRBJ2-1; cdr3_aa: CASSLPGLSNNNEQFF
v_call: TRBV19; j_call: TRBJ1-1; cdr3_aa: CASSTAGDTEAFF
v_call: TRBV5-4; j_call: TRBJ2-2; cdr3_aa: CASSLKGAGTGELFF
v_call: TRBV20-1; j_call: TRBJ2-5; cdr3_aa: CSAGTRETQYF
v_call: TRBV11-2; j_call: -; cdr3_aa: CASSFQYEQYF
v_call: TRBV10-3; j_call: TRBJ1-1; cdr3_aa: CAISETISEAFF